This T cell receptor beta chain was observed in a study of blood T cell repertoires in COVID-19. As for the study in general: Samples representing acute and convalescent COVID-19 were sourced from the United States, Italy and Spain. T cells, B-cell-depleted T cells, or PBMCs supplied cDNA or gDNA.

Germline V gene sequence: CDR1 SNHLY, CDR2 FYNNEI. This CDR3 comprises 14 residues. Trimming removed 4 bases at V and 8 bases at J, with 14 bases between. As originally analysed: Nucleated cell number was recorded as an estimate derived from reference gene primer amplification. TCRdb's table, derived via immunoSEQ multiplex PCR, lists solely in-frame clones and lacks some. V and J calls plus clone size are reproduced from that table; the DNA served to infer D and trimming. In the table there are some 670,000 clones, around 89% of which are singletons. The specimen was peripheral blood. The clonotype originates from a woman aged 18-30 years with acute or convalescent COVID-19. The chain combines TRBV2 with TRBJ1-4; TRBD1 might be the D (6 bases). DNA for the CDR3: TGTGCCAGCAGTGTCCAGGGGTTTGGAGAAAAACTGTTTTTT. Translating it yields CASSVQGFGEKLFF.